The table lists the clone carrying this TCR beta chain with many counts. Antigen unknown. The data were taken from a study of T cells in Graves' hyperthyroidism and ophthalmopathy. Background on the study: Peripheral blood was acquired at first diagnosis, ahead of any therapy whatsoever.

The investigators amplified TCR beta CDR3 regions from RNA transcripts. The HTBI primer set was used in a first-round RT-PCR of the TCR CDR3. A single record per CDR3 protein comes from TCRdb applying MiXCR to the multiplex PCR reads. The sample includes approximately 400,000 distinct CDR3 sequences, about 15% of them seen just once. Each patient was aged 18 to 65 and had newly diagnosed hyperthyroidism of under 2 months' duration. Trimming removed 2 bases from V and 7 bases from J, with 9 bases in between. The CDR3 length is 13 residues. Overall study results and limits: Among clonotypes expanded in thyroid above 0.001, most were also found in blood. The model identified upcoming ophthalmopathy a median approximately six months ahead of onset.

V and J are TRBV12-3 or TRBV12-4 and TRBJ1-5, with D possibly matching TRBD1 (5 bases). The sequencing sample was made of blood. This TCR came from a woman aged 18-29 years with Graves' hyperthyroidism. As DNA, the CDR3 is TGTGCCAGCAGTTTATCGGGGGGACAGCCCCAGCATTTT. Protein: CASSLSGGQPQHF.